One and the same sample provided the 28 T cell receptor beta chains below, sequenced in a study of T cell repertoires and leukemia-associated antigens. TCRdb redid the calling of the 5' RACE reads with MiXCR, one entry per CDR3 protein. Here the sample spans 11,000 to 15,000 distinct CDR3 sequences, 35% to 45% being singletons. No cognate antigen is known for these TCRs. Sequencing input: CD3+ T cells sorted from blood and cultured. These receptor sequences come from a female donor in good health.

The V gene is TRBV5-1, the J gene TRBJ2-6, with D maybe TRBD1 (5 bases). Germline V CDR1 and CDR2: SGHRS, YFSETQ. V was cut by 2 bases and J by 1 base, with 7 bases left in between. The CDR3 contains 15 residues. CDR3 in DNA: TGCGCCAGCAGCTTTAAGGGGTCTGGGGCCAACGTCCTGACTTTC. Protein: CASSFKGSGANVLTF.

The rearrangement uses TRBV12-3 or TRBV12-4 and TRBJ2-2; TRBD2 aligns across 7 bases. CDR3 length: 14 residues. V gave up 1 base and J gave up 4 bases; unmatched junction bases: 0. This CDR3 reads CASSLGTSTGELFF. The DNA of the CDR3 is TGTGCCAGCAGTTTAGGGACTAGCACCGGGGAGCTGTTTTTT.

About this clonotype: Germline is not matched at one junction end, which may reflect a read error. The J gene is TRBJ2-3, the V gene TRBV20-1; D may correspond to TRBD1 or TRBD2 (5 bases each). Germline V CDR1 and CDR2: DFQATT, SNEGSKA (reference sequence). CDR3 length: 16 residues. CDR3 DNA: TGCAGCGCTAGGCACGTGGGGGTTGGTAGCACAGATATGCAGTATTTT. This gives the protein CSARHVGVGSTDMQYF.

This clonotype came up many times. CDR3 sequence: CATSRLQARSTDTQYF. The CDR3 DNA is TGTGCCACCAGCAGACTACAGGCCCGGAGCACAGATACGCAGTATTTT. The chain is built from TRBV15 and TRBJ2-3; a weak D match, TRBD1 (5 bases). Trimming removed 2 bases from V and 0 bases from J, with 12 bases in between. CDR3 length equals 16 residues. Germline V lookup: CDR1 LNHNV, CDR2 YYDKDF (reference sequence).

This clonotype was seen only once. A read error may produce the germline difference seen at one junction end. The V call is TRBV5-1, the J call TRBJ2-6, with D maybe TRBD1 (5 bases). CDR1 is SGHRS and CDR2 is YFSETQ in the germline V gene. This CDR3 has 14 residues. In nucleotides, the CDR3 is TGCGCCAGCAGCTTAGCGACTGGGGCCAACATCCTGACTTTC. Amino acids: CASSLATGANILTF.

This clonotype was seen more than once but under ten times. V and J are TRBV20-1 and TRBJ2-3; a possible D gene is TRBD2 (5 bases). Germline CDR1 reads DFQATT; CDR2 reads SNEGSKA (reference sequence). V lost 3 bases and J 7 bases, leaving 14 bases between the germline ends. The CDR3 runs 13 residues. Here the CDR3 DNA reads TGCAGTGCTAGTAGGACTCAAGAGAATACGCAGTATTTT. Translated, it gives CSASRTQENTQYF.

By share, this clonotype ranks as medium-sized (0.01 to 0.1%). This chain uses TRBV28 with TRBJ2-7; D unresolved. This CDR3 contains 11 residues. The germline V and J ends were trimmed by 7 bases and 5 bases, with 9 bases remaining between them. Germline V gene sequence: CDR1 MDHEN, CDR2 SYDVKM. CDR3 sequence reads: CASNGPDEQYF. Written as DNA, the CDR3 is TGTGCCAGCAACGGTCCGGACGAGCAGTACTTC.

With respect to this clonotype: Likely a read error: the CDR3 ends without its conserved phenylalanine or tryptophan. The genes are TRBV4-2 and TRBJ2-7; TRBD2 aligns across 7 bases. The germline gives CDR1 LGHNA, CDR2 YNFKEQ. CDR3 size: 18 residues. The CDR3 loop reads CAGSPLGSGQGVAYEQYL. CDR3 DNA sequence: TGTGCCGGCAGCCCATTGGGTAGCGGGCAAGGGGTAGCCTACGAGCAGTACCTC.

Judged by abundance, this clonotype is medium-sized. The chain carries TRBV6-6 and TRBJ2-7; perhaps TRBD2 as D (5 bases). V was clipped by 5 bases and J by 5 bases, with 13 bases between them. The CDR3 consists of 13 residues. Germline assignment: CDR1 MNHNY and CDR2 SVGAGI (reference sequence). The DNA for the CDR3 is TGTGCCAGCAGTGGCGAGGGAGTGAACGAGCAGTACTTC. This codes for CASSGEGVNEQYF.

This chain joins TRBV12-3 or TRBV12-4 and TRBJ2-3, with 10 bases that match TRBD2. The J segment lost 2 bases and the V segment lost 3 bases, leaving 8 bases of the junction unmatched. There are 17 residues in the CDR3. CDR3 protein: CASSFGSSGRPTDTQYF. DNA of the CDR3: TGTGCCAGCAGTTTTGGTTCTAGCGGGAGACCCACAGATACGCAGTATTTT.

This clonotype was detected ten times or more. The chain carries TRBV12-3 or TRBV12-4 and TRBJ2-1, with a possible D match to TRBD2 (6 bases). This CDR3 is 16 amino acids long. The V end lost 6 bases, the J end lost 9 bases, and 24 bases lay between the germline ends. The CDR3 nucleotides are TGTGCCAGCAGCCCGCTAGCGAGCTTAACGTTTGGTGAGCAGTTCTTC. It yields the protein CASSPLASLTFGEQFF.

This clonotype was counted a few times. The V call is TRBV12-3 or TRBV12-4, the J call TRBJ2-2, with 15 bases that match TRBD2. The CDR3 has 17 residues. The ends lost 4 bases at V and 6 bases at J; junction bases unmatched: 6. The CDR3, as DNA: TGTGCCAGCAGTTGGACTAGCGGGAGGGTTCGGGCCGGGGAGCTGTTTTTT. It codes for CASSWTSGRVRAGELFF.

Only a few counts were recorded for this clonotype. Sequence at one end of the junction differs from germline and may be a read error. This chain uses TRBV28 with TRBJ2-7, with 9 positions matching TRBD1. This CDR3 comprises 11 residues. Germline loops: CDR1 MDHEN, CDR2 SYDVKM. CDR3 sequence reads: CDSTGGQGQYF. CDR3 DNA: TGTGACAGCACCGGGGGACAGGGGCAGTACTTC.

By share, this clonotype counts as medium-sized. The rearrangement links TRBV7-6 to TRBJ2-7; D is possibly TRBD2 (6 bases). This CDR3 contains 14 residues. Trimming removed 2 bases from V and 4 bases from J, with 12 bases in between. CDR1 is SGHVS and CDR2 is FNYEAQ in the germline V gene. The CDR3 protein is CASSLRAGSYEQYF. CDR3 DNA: TGTGCCAGCAGCTTACGGGCGGGAAGTTACGAGCAGTACTTC.

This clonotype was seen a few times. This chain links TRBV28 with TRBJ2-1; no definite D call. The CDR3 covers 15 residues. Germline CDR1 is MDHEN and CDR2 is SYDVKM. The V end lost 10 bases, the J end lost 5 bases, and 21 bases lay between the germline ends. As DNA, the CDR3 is TGTGCCAACCCCCCCCAGGATATACGAGACAATGAGCAGTTCTTC. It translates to CANPPQDIRDNEQFF.

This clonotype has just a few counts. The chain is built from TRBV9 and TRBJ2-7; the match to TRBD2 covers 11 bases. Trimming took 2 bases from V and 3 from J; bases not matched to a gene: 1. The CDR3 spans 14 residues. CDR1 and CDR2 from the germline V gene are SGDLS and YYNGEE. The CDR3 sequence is CASSVGLAGYEQYF. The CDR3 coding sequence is TGTGCCAGCAGCGTCGGACTAGCGGGCTACGAGCAGTACTTC.

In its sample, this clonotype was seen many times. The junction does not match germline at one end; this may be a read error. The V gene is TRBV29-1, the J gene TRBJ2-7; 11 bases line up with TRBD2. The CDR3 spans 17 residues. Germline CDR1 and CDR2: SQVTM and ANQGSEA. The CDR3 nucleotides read TGCAGCGCCGGCGGGGGTACAGAGGGACTAGCGGTACACGAGCGGTACTTC. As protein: CSAGGGTEGLAVHERYF.

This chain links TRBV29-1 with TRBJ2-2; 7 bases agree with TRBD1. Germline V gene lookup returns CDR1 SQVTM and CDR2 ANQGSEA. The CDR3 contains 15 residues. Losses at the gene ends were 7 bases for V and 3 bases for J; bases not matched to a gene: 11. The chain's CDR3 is CSANFGTDHTGELFF. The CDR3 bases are TGCAGCGCCAACTTCGGGACAGATCACACCGGGGAGCTGTTTTTT.

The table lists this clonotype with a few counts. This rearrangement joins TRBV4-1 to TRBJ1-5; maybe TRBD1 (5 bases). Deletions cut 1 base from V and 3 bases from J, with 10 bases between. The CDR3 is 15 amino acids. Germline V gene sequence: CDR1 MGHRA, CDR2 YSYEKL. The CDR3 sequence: CASSQVQGHNQPQHF. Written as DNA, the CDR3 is TGCGCCAGCAGCCAAGTCCAGGGCCACAATCAGCCCCAGCATTTT.

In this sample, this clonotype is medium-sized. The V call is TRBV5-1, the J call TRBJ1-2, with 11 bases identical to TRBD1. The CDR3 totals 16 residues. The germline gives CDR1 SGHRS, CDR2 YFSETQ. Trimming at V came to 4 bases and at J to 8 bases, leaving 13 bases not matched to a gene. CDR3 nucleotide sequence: TGCGCCAGCAGCCTGGATGGCGGAGGGACAGGGGGAGGCTACACCTTC. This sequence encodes CASSLDGGGTGGGYTF.

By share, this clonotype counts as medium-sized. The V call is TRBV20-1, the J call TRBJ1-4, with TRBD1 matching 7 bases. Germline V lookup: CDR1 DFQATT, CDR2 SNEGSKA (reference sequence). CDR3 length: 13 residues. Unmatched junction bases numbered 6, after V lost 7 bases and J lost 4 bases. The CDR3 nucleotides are TGCAGTGTCCCGACAGGGAGTAATGAAAAACTGTTTTTT. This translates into CSVPTGSNEKLFF.

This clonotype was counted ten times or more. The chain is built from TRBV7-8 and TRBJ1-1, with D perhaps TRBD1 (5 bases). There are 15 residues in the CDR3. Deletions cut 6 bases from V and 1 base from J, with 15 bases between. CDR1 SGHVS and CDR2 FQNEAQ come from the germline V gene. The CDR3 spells CASRRRPGRNTEAFF. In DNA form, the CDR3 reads TGTGCCAGCAGGCGGCGGCCAGGGAGGAACACTGAAGCTTTCTTT.

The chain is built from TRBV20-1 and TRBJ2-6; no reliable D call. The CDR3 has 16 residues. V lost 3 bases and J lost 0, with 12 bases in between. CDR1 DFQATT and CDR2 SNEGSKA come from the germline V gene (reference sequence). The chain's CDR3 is CSASTETGSGANVLTF. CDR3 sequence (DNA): TGCAGTGCTAGTACGGAGACGGGCTCTGGGGCCAACGTCCTGACTTTC.

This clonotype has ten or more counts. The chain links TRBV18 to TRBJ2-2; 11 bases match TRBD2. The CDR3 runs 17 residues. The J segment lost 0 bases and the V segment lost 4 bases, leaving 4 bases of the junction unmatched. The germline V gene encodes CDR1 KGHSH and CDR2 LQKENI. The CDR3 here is CASSLTSGRSNTGELFF. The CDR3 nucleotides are TGTGCCAGCTCACTAACTAGCGGGAGATCGAACACCGGGGAGCTGTTTTTT.

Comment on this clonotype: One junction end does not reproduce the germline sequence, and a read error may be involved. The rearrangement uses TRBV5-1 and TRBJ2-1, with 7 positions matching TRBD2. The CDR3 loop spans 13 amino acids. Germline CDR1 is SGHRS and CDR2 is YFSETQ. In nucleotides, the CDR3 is TGCGCCAGCAGCCTGCGGGAGTGGAATGGGCAGTTCTTC. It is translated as CASSLREWNGQFF.

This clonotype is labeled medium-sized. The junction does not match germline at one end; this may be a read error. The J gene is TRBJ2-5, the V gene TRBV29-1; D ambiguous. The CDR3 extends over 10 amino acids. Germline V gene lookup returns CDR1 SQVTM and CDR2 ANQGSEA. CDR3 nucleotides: TGCAGCGTCGGCGAGGCTTACCCGGCGTTC. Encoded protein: CSVGEAYPAF.

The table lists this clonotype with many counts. This chain's CDR3 is CASSFSAGRNNEQFF. CDR3 nucleotides: TGTGCCAGCAGCTTTTCCGCGGGAAGGAACAATGAGCAGTTCTTC. This chain uses TRBV7-3 with TRBJ2-1, with a tentative D call TRBD2 (6 bases). V shed 3 bases and J shed 5 bases, with 14 bases lying between them. The CDR3 is made up of 15 amino acids. CDR1 and CDR2 (germline): SGHTA, FQGTGA.

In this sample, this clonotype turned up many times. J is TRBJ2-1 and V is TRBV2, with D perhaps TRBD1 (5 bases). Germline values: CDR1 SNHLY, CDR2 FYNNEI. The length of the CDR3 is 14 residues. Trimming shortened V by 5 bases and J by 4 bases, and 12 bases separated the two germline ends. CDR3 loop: CASSKGNRYNEQFF. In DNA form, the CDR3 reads TGTGCCAGCAGTAAGGGGAATCGGTACAATGAGCAGTTCTTC.